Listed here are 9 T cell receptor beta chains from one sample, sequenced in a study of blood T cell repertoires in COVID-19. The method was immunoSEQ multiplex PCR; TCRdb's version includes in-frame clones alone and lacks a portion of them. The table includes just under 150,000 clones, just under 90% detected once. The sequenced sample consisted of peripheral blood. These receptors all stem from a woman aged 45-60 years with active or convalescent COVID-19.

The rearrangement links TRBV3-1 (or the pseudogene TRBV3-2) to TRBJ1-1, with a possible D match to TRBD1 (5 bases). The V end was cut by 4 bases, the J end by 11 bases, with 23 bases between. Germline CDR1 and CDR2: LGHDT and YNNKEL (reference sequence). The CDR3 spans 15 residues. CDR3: CASSLRDGGINGAFF. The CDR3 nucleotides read TGTGCCAGCAGCCTTCGAGATGGGGGGATCAATGGGGCTTTCTTT.

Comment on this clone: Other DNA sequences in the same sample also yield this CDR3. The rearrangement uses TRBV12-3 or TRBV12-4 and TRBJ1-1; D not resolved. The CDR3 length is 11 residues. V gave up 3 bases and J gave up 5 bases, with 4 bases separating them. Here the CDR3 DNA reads TGTGCCAGCAGTTTGAGGACTGAAGCTTTCTTT. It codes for CASSLRTEAFF.

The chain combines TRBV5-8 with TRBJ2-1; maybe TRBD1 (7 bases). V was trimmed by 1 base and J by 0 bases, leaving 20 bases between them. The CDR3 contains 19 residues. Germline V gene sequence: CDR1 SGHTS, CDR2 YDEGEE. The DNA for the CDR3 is TGTGCCAGCAGCTTGTACAGGGGACTTACGTCAAGCTCCTACAATGAGCAGTTCTTC. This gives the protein CASSLYRGLTSSSYNEQFF.

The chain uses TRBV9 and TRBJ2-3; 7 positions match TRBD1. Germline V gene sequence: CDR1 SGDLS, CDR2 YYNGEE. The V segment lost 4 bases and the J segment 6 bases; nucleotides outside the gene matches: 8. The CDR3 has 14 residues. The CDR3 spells CASSSGTASDTQYF. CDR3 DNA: TGTGCCAGCAGCTCCGGGACAGCCAGTGATACGCAGTATTTT.

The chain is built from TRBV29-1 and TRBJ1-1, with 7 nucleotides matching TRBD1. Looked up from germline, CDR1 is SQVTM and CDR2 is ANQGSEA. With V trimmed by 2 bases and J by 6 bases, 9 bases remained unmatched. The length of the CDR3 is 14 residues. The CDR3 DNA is TGCAGCGTTGAATCGGTAAACAGGGGTTCTGAAGCTTTCTTT. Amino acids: CSVESVNRGSEAFF.

The CDR3 is CASSLVVVSSYNEQFF. The CDR3 bases are TGTGCCAGCAGCTTGGTGGTGGTGAGCTCCTACAATGAGCAGTTCTTC. The rearrangement links TRBV5-8 to TRBJ2-1, with no clear D. Trimming pared 0 bases from V and 0 bases from J, leaving 10 bases between. Germline V gene lookup returns CDR1 SGHTS and CDR2 YDEGEE. The CDR3 covers 16 residues.

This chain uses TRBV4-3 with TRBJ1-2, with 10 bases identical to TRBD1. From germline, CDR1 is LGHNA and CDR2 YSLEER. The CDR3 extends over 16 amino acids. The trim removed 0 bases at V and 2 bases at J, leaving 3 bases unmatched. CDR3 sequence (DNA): TGCGCCAGCAGCCAAGATGCGGGACAGGGGAACTATGGCTACACCTTC. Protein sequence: CASSQDAGQGNYGYTF.

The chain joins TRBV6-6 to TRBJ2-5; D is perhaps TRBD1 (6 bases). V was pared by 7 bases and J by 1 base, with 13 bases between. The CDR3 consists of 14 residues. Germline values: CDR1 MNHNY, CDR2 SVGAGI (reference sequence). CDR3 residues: CASTSPDSQETQYF. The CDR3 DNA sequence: TGTGCCAGCACTTCTCCGGACAGCCAAGAGACCCAGTACTTC.

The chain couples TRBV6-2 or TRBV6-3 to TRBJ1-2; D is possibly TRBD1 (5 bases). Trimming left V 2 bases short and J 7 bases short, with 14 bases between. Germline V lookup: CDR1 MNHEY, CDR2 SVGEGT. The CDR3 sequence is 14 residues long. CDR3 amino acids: CASSYGQGLGGYTF. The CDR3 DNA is TGTGCCAGCAGTTACGGTCAGGGTCTCGGTGGCTACACCTTC.